The 26 T cell receptor beta chains reported below all come from one sample, sequenced in a study of T cell responses to AZD1222 COVID-19 vaccine. Sequenced by immunoSEQ multiplex PCR; TCRdb stores in-frame clones only, minus some. The table has under 110,000 clones, around 84% seen once. The source material was peripheral blood, sampled on day 0 of AZD1222 vaccination. These receptors were collected from an adult in good health.

The chain links TRBV28 to TRBJ1-4; tentatively, D is TRBD1 (6 bases). The V gene lost 4 bases and the J gene lost 4 bases, with 10 bases spanning the gap. The CDR3 is 14 amino acids. CDR1 is MDHEN, CDR2 SYDVKM, per germline. The chain's CDR3 is CASSYRANNEKLFF. The CDR3 DNA reads as TGTGCCAGCAGTTACAGGGCCAATAATGAAAAACTGTTTTTT.

The chain carries TRBV23-1 and TRBJ1-4; D unresolved. TRBV23-1 is flagged as an ORF with uncertain function. The V gene lost 5 bases and the J gene lost 5 bases, with 21 bases spanning the gap. CDR3 length: 17 amino acids. The CDR3 DNA reads TGCGCCAGCAGTGCCCCGGGAGATCTGGGCCGAAATGAAAAACTGTTTTTT. This sequence encodes CASSAPGDLGRNEKLFF.

This chain links TRBV30 with TRBJ2-2; no reliable D call. CDR3 length: 13 amino acids. V lost 3 bases to trimming and J lost 1 base, with 6 bases between them. The germline V gene encodes CDR1 GTSNPN and CDR2 SVGIG (reference sequence). The CDR3 nucleotides read TGTGCCTGGAGCTCAGTGAACACCGGGGAGCTGTTTTTT. Translated, it gives CAWSSVNTGELFF.

The chain carries TRBV7-6 and TRBJ1-1; D unclear. This CDR3 has 15 residues. The V and J ends lost 1 base and 0 bases respectively, with 9 bases between them. Germline CDR1 reads SGHVS; CDR2 reads FNYEAQ. For the CDR3, the DNA is TGTGCCAGCAGCTTAGGTACAGAAATGAACACTGAAGCTTTCTTT. Amino acid sequence: CASSLGTEMNTEAFF.

This clone showed up just a few times. The rearrangement links TRBV2 to TRBJ2-7; 7 bases fit TRBD1. The CDR3 runs to 15 residues. The J segment lost 0 bases and the V segment lost 2 bases, leaving 4 bases of the junction unmatched. Germline assignment: CDR1 SNHLY and CDR2 FYNNEI. The CDR3, as DNA: TGTGCCAGCAGTGAATGGGCAGGGGGCTCCTACGAGCAGTACTTC. Encoded protein: CASSEWAGGSYEQYF. Complete variable domain (other parts from reference TRBV2 and TRBJ2-7): EPEVTQTPSHQVTQMGQEVILRCVPISNHLYFYWYRQILGQKVEFLVSFYNNEISEKSEIFDDQFSVERPDGSNFTLKIRSTKLEDSAMYFCASSEWAGGSYEQYFGPGTRLTVT.

The gene calls are TRBV5-1 and TRBJ2-1, with a possible D match to TRBD2 (5 bases). The V end lost 1 base, the J end lost 8 bases, and 10 bases lay between the germline ends. The V gene's germline CDR1 is SGHRS and CDR2 YFSETQ. This CDR3 contains 13 residues. In DNA form, the CDR3 reads TGCGCCAGCAGCTTGCGCGCGGGCGATGAGCAGTTCTTC. Translation gives CASSLRAGDEQFF.

V is TRBV28 and J is TRBJ1-1; TRBD1 is a possible D gene (5 bases). Germline V gene data show CDR1 as MDHEN and CDR2 as SYDVKM. CDR3 length equals 16 residues. With 1 base removed from V and 3 bases from J, the gap between germline ends came to 15 bases. Written as DNA, the CDR3 is TGTGCCAGCAGTTTATTGGGCGGGTGGGGGGACACTGAAGCTTTCTTT. Protein: CASSLLGGWGDTEAFF.

This chain links TRBV6-6 with TRBJ1-2; D ambiguous. V gave up 2 bases and J gave up 3 bases, with 10 bases separating them. This CDR3 region has 14 residues. Germline V gives CDR1 MNHNY, CDR2 SVGAGI (reference sequence). CDR3 amino acids: CASSYLYSDYGYTF. Here the CDR3 DNA reads TGTGCCAGCAGTTACCTTTACTCCGACTATGGCTACACCTTC.

This clone showed up just once. The chain is built from TRBV15 and TRBJ1-5, with D unclear. The germline V gene encodes CDR1 LNHNV and CDR2 YYDKDF (reference sequence). The ends were cut back, 0 bases at V and 4 bases at J, with 10 bases in the middle. This CDR3 is 15 amino acids long. CDR3 bases: TGTGCCACCAGCAGAGATAGAGGGATGAATCAGCCCCAGCATTTT. Translated, it gives CATSRDRGMNQPQHF. Using reference TRBV15 and TRBJ1-5 for the parts outside the CDR3, the full variable domain is DAMVIQNPRYQVTQFGKPVTLSCSQTLNHNVMYWYQQKSSQAPKLLFHYYDKDFNNEADTPDNFQSRRPNTSFCFLDIRSPGLGDTAMYLCATSRDRGMNQPQHFGDGTRLSIL.

V is TRBV7-2 and J is TRBJ1-6; D is uncertain. The CDR3 has 13 residues. V shed 5 bases and J shed 10 bases, with 12 bases lying between them. Germline V gives CDR1 SGHTA, CDR2 FQGNSA. For the CDR3, the DNA is TGTGCCAGCAGCAACTCCGGTTGGTCACCCCTCCACTTT. Amino acids: CASSNSGWSPLHF.

The chain recombines TRBV10-2 with TRBJ1-1; weak D call: TRBD1 (6 bases). This CDR3 contains 16 residues. The V and J ends lost 6 bases and 2 bases respectively, with 19 bases between them. CDR1 WSHSY and CDR2 SAAADI come from the germline V gene. CDR3 in DNA: TGCGCCAGCAGCGTTACCGGGACAACAATAAACACTGAAGCTTTCTTT. Translation: CASSVTGTTINTEAFF.

The rearrangement uses TRBV19 and TRBJ1-2; 7 bases agree with TRBD1. Germline assignment: CDR1 LNHDA and CDR2 SQIVND (reference sequence). The CDR3 runs 14 residues. Trimming at V came to 4 bases and at J to 1 base, leaving 3 bases not matched to a gene. DNA of the CDR3: TGTGCCAGTAGTACCCCAGGGGGTAACTATGGCTACACCTTC. Translation: CASSTPGGNYGYTF.

V and J are TRBV9 and TRBJ2-7, with a possible D match to TRBD1 (5 bases). Germline CDR1 reads SGDLS; CDR2 reads YYNGEE. The CDR3 is 14 residues long. The V gene lost 0 bases and the J gene lost 7 bases, with 14 bases spanning the gap. The CDR3 loop reads CASSVGGSGWEQYF. DNA for the CDR3: TGTGCCAGCAGCGTAGGGGGCTCGGGCTGGGAGCAGTACTTC.

This chain connects TRBV12-3 or TRBV12-4 to TRBJ1-2; D is unresolved. The CDR3 extends over 12 amino acids. V lost 1 base and J lost 8, with 8 bases in between. CDR3 sequence reads: CASSLGVAGYTF. CDR3 in DNA: TGTGCCAGCAGTTTAGGGGTTGCGGGCTACACCTTC.

On this clone: The sample contains more than one DNA sequence encoding this CDR3. V is TRBV6-5 and J is TRBJ2-7, with TRBD1 matching 8 bases. The CDR3 runs to 13 residues. Germline CDR1 MNHEY, CDR2 SVGAGI. V lost 2 bases to trimming and J lost 6 bases; unmatched junction nucleotides: 3. CDR3: CASSYPGTGEQYF. As DNA, the CDR3 is TGTGCCAGCAGTTACCCTGGGACAGGCGAGCAGTACTTC.

V usage is TRBV28 and J usage is TRBJ1-4; 11 bases agree with TRBD1. The CDR3 has 13 amino acids. The ends lost 8 bases at V and 6 bases at J; junction bases unmatched: 2. Germline V gene sequence: CDR1 MDHEN, CDR2 SYDVKM. CDR3 sequence (DNA): TGTGCCAGCCGGGGACAGGGGGATGAAAAACTGTTTTTT. Translation gives CASRGQGDEKLFF.

This chain connects TRBV5-4 to TRBJ1-1; D is perhaps TRBD1 (5 bases). Germline loops: CDR1 SGHNT, CDR2 YYREEE (reference sequence). CDR3 length: 15 amino acids. V was shortened by 4 bases and J by 2 bases, with 15 bases between the two germline ends. DNA of the CDR3: TGTGCCAGCAGCACAGATAAGACAGCAAACACTGAAGCTTTCTTT. Its translation: CASSTDKTANTEAFF.

This chain connects TRBV7-9 to TRBJ2-2, with TRBD2 identical over 8 bases. V dropped 3 bases and J dropped 1; count of bases not matched to a gene: 1. The germline gives CDR1 SEHNR, CDR2 FQNEAQ (reference sequence). This CDR3 contains 15 residues. In DNA form, the CDR3 reads TGTGCCAGCAGCTTCCGGGGGGGGAACACCGGGGAGCTGTTTTTT. Protein product: CASSFRGGNTGELFF.

The chain couples TRBV5-6 to TRBJ1-5, with a weak D call TRBD1 (5 bases). The CDR3 extends over 15 amino acids. Trimming pared 4 bases from V and 2 bases from J, leaving 13 bases between. Germline CDR1 SGHDT, CDR2 YYEEEE. DNA of the CDR3: TGTGCCAGCAGCAAAACAGGATCTCGCAATCAGCCCCAGCATTTT. This encodes CASSKTGSRNQPQHF.

V is TRBV19 and J is TRBJ2-2, with D unresolved. The V gene lost 3 bases and the J gene lost 0 bases, with 8 bases spanning the gap. Germline CDR1 reads LNHDA; CDR2 reads SQIVND (reference sequence). This CDR3 is built from 15 residues. The DNA of the CDR3 is TGTGCCAGTAGTATCCAGCAGACGAACACCGGGGAGCTGTTTTTT. It specifies CASSIQQTNTGELFF.

V and J are TRBV9 and TRBJ1-2; 7 positions match TRBD1. The CDR3 loop spans 15 amino acids. J lost 0 bases, V lost 4 bases, and 6 bases had no gene match. Germline-derived CDR1 and CDR2 are SGDLS and YYNGEE. The CDR3 here is CASSQLTGTNYGYTF. CDR3 coding DNA: TGTGCCAGCAGCCAATTGACAGGGACTAACTATGGCTACACCTTC.

The chain recombines TRBV7-9 with TRBJ2-3; D may match TRBD1 or TRBD2 (5 bases each). V was pared by 2 bases and J by 6 bases, with 12 bases between. CDR1 is SEHNR, CDR2 FQNEAQ, per germline (reference sequence). This CDR3 region has 14 residues. Here the CDR3 reads CASSLSVGVDTQYF. In DNA, the CDR3 is TGTGCCAGCAGCTTAAGCGTGGGGGTGGATACGCAGTATTTT.

The chain is built from TRBV5-1 and TRBJ2-5; tentative D call: TRBD1 (5 bases). Trimming pared 0 bases from V and 3 bases from J, leaving 12 bases between. The V gene's germline CDR1 is SGHRS and CDR2 YFSETQ. This CDR3 comprises 15 residues. The CDR3 nucleotides read TGCGCCAGCAGCTTGGCCTCCAGGGTGGAAGAGACCCAGTACTTC. Its protein is CASSLASRVEETQYF.

The V and J genes are TRBV7-7 and TRBJ2-2; 8 nucleotides line up with TRBD2. Germline V gives CDR1 SSHAT, CDR2 FNYEAQ (reference sequence). The CDR3 is made up of 13 amino acids. The V segment lost 4 bases and the J segment 11 bases; nucleotides outside the gene matches: 6. The CDR3 protein is CASSSESGSELFF. The CDR3 nucleotides are TGTGCCAGCAGCTCAGAGAGCGGGAGCGAGCTGTTTTTT.

J is TRBJ1-2 and V is TRBV28; D remains unclear. V lost 3 bases and J lost 1, with 9 bases in between. The CDR3 length is 14 residues. From germline, CDR1 is MDHEN and CDR2 SYDVKM. Here the CDR3 DNA reads TGTGCCAGCAGTTTTCGGGCCCATAACTATGGCTACACCTTC. This translates into CASSFRAHNYGYTF.

J is TRBJ2-7 and V is TRBV4-1; the match to TRBD2 covers 11 bases. V shed 2 bases and J 0 bases; nucleotides not matched to a gene: 6. The CDR3 extends over 17 amino acids. Germline V lookup: CDR1 MGHRA, CDR2 YSYEKL. The CDR3 region is CASSQPLAGVTSYEQYF. The DNA of the CDR3 is TGCGCCAGCAGCCAACCACTAGCGGGAGTCACCTCCTACGAGCAGTACTTC.